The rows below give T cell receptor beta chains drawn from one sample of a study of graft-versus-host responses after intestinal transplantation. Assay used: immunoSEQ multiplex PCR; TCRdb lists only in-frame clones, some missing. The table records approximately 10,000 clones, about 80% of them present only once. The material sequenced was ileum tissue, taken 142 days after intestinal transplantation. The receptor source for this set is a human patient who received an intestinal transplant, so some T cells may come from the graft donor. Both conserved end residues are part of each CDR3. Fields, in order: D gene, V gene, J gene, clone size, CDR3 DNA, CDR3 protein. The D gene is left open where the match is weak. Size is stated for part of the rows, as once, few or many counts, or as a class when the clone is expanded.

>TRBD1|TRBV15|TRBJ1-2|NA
TGTGCCACCAGCAGAGATCCGACAGGGGCTAACTATGGCTACACCTTC
CATSRDPTGANYGYTF
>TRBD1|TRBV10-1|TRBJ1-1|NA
TGCGCCAGCAGTGAGGACAGGGGGAGGGAGACTGAAGCTTTCTTT
CASSEDRGRETEAFF
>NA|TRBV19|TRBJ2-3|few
TGTGCCACAGGGAGCACAGATACGCAGTATTTT
CATGSTDTQYF
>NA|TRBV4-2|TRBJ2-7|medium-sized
TGTGCCAGCAGCCCCCGGGACTGGACCTACGAGCAGTACTTC
CASSPRDWTYEQYF
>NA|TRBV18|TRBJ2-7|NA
TGTGCCAGCTCACTAGGGGTCGCCGAGCAGTACTTC
CASSLGVAEQYF
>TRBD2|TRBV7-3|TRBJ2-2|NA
TGTGCCAGTACCCCCCTAGCGGGGGGCACCGGGGAGCTGTTTTTT
CASTPLAGGTGELFF
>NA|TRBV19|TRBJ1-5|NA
TGTGCCAGTAGTATAGCAGGAGGGGATCAGCCCCAGCATTTT
CASSIAGGDQPQHF
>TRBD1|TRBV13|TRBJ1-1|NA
TGTGCCAGCAGCGCTGGGGACAGGGCCTTGAACACTGAAGCTTTCTTT
CASSAGDRALNTEAFF
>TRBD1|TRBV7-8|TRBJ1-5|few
TGTGCCAGCAGCCCCTCGACAGGGGTGGGCCAGCCCCAGCATTTT
CASSPSTGVGQPQHF
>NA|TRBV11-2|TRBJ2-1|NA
TGTGCCAGCAGCTTAGGCACGGGACTCCACAATGAGCAGTTCTTC
CASSLGTGLHNEQFF
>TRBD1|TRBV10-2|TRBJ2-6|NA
TGCGCCAGCAGGGCGTCCCGGGACAGGGCGGCGGGGGCCAACGTCCTGACTTTC
CASRASRDRAAGANVLTF
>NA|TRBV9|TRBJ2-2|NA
TGTGCCAGCAGCGTAGGAAAGTATCCCGCGGGCGGGAATTTCGGGGAGCTGTTTTTT
CASSVGKYPAGGNFGELFF
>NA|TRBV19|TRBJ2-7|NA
TGTGCCAGTAGTGCCCCTGGGGGCAGGTACGAGCAGTACTTC
CASSAPGGRYEQYF
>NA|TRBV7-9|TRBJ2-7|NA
TGTGCCAGCAGCCTAAGCGGGACAATCAGCGAGCAGTACTTC
CASSLSGTISEQYF
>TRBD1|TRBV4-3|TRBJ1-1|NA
TGCGCCAGCAGCCAGTTAGACAGGGCTGAAGCTTTCTTT
CASSQLDRAEAFF
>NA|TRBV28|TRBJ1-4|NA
TGTGCCAGCAGTATTTTGTCGGGTGGAACTAATGAAAAACTGTTTTTT
CASSILSGGTNEKLFF
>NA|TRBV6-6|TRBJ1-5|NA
TGTGCCAGCAGTTACTGGGCAGGGGAAAGCAATCAGCCCCAGCATTTT
CASSYWAGESNQPQHF
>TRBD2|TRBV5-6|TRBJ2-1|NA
TGTGCCAGCAGCTTGCCGGGACTAGTGAACAATGAGCAGTTCTTC
CASSLPGLVNNEQFF
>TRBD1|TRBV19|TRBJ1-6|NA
TGTGCCAGTAGTATCGACAGGGCTCTATCGGCCCTCCACTTT
CASSIDRALSALHF
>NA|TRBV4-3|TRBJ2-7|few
TGCGCCAGCAGCCAAGGACTAGCCTACGAGCAGTACTTC
CASSQGLAYEQYF
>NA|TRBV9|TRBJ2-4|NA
TGTGCCAGCAGCGTAGGGATAGCACCGGGCGGGAACATTCAGTACTTC
CASSVGIAPGGNIQYF
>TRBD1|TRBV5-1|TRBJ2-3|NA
TGCGCCAGCAGCCGGCGGGGACAGGGCACAGATACGCAGTATTTT
CASSRRGQGTDTQYF
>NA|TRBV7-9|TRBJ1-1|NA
TGTGCCAGCAGCCCCCCAGGGAGGGCCGGTGAAGCTTTCTTT
CASSPPGRAGEAFF
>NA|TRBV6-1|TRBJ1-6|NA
TGTGCCAGCAGTCCACAGTCGAGGGGGGGACCCCTCCACTTT
CASSPQSRGGPLHF
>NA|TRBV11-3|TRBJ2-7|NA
TGTGCCAGCAGCTACTCACGCGGGACAGCCCCTTACGAGCAGTACTTC
CASSYSRGTAPYEQYF
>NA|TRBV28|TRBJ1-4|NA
TGTGCCAGCAGTTTTGGGGGGAAACTGTTTTTT
CASSFGGKLFF
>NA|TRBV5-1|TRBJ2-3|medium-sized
TGCGCCAGCAGCTTGGGGTCATTTAAGGGAGGAGATACGCAGTATTTT
CASSLGSFKGGDTQYF
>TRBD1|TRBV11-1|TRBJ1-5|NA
TGTGCCAGCAGCTTAAGGCTACCGGGAGGACAGGGGGCTGATCAGCCCCAGCATTTT
CASSLRLPGGQGADQPQHF